This TCR beta chain was sequenced for a study of blood T cells in healthy people across ages. Regarding the study as a whole: Researchers said unsorted PBMCs prevented a conclusive naive versus antigen-experienced comparison.

Worth noting for this clonotype: The antigen is undetermined.

A second PCR of 7 to 11 cycles used a sample-barcoded 5' primer and a J-beta primer mix. Every individual sample yielded 2.5 million or more paired-end reads (each containing CDR3). TCRdb independently ran MiXCR on the 5' RACE reads; one entry per CDR3 protein. The sample has 650,000 to 700,000 distinct CDR3 sequences, 52% seen once. Isolated PBMCs totaled at least 6 million in each sample. Every sample gave at least 5 micrograms of total RNA when it was extracted. The sample comprised blood. This sequence was found in a woman older than 75 in good health.

The CDR3 sequence: CASSSPLQETQYF. The CDR3 nucleotides are TGTGCCAGCAGCTCCCCCCTCCAAGAGACCCAGTACTTC. The chain is built from TRBV7-9 and TRBJ2-5, with D hard to call. This CDR3 has 13 residues. Per germline, CDR1 SEHNR and CDR2 FQNEAQ (reference sequence). The V gene lost 4 bases and the J gene lost 1 base, with 7 bases spanning the gap.